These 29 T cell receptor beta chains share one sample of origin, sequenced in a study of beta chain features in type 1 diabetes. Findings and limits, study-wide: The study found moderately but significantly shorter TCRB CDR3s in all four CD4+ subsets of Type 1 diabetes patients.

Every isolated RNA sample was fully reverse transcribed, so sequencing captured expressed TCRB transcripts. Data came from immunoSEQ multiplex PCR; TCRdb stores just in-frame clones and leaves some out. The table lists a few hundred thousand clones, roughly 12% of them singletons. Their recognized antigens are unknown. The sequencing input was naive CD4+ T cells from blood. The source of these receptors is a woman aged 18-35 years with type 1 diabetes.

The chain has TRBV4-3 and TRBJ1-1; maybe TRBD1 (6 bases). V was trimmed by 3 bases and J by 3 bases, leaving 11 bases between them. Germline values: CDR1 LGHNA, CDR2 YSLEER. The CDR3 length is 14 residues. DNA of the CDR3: TGCGCCAGCAGCCATAACGGACAGCACACTGAAGCTTTCTTT. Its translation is CASSHNGQHTEAFF.

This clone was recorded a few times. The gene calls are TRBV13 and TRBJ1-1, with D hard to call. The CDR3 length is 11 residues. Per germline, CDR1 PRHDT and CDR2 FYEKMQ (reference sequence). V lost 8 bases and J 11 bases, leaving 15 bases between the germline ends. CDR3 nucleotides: TGTGCCAGCTGGACCGTCCGGGGTGCTTTCTTT. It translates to CASWTVRGAFF.

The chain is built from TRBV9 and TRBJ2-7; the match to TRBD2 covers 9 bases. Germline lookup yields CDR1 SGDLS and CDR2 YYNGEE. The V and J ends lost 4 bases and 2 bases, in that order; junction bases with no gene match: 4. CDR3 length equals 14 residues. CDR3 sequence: CASSLSGRTYEQYF. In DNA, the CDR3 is TGTGCCAGCAGCCTTAGCGGGAGAACCTACGAGCAGTACTTC.

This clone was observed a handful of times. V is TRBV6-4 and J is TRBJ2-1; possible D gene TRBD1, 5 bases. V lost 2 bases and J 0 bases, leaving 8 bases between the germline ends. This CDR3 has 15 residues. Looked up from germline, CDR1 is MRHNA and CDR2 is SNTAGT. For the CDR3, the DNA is TGTGCCAGCAGTGACGGCAGGGCCTCCTACAATGAGCAGTTCTTC. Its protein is CASSDGRASYNEQFF.

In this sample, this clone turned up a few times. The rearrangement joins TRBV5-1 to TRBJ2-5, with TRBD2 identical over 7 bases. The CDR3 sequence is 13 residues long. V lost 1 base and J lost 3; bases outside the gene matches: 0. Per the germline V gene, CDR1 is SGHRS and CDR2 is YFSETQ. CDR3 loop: CASSLLAEETQYF. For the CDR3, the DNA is TGCGCCAGCAGCTTGCTAGCGGAAGAGACCCAGTACTTC.

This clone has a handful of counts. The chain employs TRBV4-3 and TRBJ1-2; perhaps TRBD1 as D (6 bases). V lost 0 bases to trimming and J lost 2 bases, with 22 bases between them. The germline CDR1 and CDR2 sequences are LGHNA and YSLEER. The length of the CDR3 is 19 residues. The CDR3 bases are TGCGCCAGCAGCCAAGATAAGGGGGGGTTGCGGAACTGGAACTATGGCTACACCTTC. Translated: CASSQDKGGLRNWNYGYTF.

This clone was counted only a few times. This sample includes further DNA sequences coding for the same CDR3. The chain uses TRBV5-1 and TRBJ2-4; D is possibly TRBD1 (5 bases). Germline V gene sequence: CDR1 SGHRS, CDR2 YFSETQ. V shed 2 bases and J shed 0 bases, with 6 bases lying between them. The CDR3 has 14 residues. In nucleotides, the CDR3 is TGCGCCAGCAGCTTAGGACAAGCCAAAAACATTCAGTACTTC. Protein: CASSLGQAKNIQYF. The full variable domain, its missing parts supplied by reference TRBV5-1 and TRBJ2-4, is KAGVTQTPRYLIKTRGQQVTLSCSPISGHRSVSWYQQTPGQGLQFLFEYFSETQRNKGNFPGRFSGRQFSNSRSEMNVSTLELGDSALYLCASSLGQAKNIQYFGAGTRLSVL.

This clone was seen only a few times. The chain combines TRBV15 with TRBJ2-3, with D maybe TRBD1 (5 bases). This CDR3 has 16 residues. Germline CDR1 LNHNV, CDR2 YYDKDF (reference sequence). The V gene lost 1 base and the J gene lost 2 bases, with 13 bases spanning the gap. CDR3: CATSRGLPGHTDTQYF. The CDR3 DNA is TGTGCCACCAGCAGAGGCCTCCCAGGGCACACAGATACGCAGTATTTT.

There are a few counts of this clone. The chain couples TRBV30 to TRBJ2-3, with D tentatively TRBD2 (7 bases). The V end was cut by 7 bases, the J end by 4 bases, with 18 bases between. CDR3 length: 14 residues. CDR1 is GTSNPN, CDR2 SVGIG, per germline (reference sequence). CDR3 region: CALGGRLIPDTQYF. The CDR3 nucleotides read TGTGCCTTGGGGGGGCGCCTCATCCCAGATACGCAGTATTTT.

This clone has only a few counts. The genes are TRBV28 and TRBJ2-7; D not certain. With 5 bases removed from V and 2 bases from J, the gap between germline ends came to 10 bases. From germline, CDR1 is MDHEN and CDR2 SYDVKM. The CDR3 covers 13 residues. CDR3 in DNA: TGTGCCAGCAGTGGAGACGGAACCTACGAGCAGTACTTC. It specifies CASSGDGTYEQYF.

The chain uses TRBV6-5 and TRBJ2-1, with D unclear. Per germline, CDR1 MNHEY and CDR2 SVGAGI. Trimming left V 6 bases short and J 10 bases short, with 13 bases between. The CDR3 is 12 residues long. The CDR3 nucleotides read TGTGCCAGCAGCCCCGGCGGATTCGAGCAGTTCTTC. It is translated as CASSPGGFEQFF.

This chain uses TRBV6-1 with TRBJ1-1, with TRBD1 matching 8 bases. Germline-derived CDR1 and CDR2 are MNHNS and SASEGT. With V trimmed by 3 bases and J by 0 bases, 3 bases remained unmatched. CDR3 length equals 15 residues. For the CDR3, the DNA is TGTGCCAGCAGTGACCTACAGGGGGTGAACACTGAAGCTTTCTTT. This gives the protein CASSDLQGVNTEAFF.

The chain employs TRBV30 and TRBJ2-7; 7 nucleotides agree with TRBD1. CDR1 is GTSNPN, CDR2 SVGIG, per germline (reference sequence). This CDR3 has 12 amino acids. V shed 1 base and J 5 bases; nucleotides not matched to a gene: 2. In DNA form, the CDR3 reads TGTGCCTGGAGTGGGACAGGCCACGAGCAGTACTTC. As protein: CAWSGTGHEQYF. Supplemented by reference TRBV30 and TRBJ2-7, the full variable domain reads SQTIHQWPATLVQPVGSPLSLECTVEGTSNPNLYWYRQAAGRGLQLLFYSVGIGQISSEVPQNLSASRPQDRQFILSSKKLLLSDSGFYLCAWSGTGHEQYFGPGTRLTVT.

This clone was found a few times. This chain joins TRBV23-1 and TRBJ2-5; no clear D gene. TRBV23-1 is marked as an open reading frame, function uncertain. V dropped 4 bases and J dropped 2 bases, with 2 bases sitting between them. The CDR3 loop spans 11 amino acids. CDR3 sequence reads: CASSPQETQYF. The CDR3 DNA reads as TGCGCCAGCAGTCCACAAGAGACCCAGTACTTC.

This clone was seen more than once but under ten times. This CDR3 is CASSLSQGGEKLFF. CDR3 nucleotide sequence: TGTGCCAGCAGCTTGTCTCAGGGGGGAGAAAAACTGTTTTTT. The V and J genes are TRBV5-6 and TRBJ1-4, with 7 bases aligning to TRBD1. The CDR3 contains 14 residues. Germline V gene data show CDR1 as SGHDT and CDR2 as YYEEEE. V trimming: 1 base; J trimming: 8 bases; junction bases outside the gene matches: 5.

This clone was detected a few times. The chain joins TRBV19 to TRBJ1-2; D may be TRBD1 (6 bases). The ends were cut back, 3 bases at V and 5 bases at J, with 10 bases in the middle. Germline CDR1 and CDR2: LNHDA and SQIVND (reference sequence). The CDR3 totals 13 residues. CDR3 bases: TGTGCCAGTAGTATTGGACAGCCTTATGGCTACACCTTC. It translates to CASSIGQPYGYTF.

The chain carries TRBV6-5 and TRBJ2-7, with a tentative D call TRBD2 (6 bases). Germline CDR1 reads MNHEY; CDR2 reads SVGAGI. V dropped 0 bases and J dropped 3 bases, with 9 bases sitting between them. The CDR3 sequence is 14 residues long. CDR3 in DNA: TGTGCCAGCAGTTACTCGGGGGGACGCTACGAGCAGTACTTC. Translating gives CASSYSGGRYEQYF.

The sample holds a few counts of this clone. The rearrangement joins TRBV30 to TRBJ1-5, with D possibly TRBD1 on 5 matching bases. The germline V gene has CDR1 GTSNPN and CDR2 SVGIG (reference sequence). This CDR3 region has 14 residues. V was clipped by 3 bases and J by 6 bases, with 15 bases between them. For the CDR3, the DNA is TGTGCCTGGAGGGGGCAGGCCCCGGGTCAGCCCCAGCATTTT. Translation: CAWRGQAPGQPQHF.

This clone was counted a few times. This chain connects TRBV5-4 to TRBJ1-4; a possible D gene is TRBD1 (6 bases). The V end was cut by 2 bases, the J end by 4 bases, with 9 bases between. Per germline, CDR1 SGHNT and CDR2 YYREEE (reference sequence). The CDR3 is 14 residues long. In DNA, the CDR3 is TGTGCCAGCAGCTTTGGACAGCTTAATGAAAAACTGTTTTTT. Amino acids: CASSFGQLNEKLFF.

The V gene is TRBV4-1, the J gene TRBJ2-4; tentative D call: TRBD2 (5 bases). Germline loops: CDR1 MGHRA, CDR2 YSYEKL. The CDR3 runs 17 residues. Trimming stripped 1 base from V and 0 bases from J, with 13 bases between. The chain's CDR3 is CASSQGRASGAKNIQYF. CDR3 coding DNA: TGCGCCAGCAGCCAAGGGCGAGCGAGCGGAGCCAAAAACATTCAGTACTTC.

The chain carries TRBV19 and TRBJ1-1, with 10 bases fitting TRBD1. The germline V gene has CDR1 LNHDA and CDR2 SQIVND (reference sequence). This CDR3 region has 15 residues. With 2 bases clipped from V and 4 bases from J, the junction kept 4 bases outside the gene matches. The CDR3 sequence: CASSIRTGGTTEAFF. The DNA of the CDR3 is TGTGCCAGTAGTATAAGGACAGGGGGGACCACTGAAGCTTTCTTT.

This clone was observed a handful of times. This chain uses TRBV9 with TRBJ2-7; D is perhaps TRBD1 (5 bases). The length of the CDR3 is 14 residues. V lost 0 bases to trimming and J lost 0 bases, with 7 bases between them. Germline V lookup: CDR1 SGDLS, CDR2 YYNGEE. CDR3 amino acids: CASSVGQSSYEQYF. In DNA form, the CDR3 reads TGTGCCAGCAGCGTAGGACAGAGCTCCTACGAGCAGTACTTC.

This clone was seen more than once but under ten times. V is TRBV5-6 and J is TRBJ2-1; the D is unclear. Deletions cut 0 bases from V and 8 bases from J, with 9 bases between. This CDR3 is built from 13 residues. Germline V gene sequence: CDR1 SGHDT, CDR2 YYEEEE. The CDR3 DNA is TGTGCCAGCAGCTTGGTGGTGGGCTATGAGCAGTTCTTC. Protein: CASSLVVGYEQFF.

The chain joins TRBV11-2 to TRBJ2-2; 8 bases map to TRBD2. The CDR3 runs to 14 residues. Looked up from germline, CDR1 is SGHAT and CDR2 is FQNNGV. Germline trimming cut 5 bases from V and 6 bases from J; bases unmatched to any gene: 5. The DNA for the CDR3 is TGTGCCAGCAGCACCGGACTAGCCGCCGGGGAGCTGTTTTTT. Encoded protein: CASSTGLAAGELFF.

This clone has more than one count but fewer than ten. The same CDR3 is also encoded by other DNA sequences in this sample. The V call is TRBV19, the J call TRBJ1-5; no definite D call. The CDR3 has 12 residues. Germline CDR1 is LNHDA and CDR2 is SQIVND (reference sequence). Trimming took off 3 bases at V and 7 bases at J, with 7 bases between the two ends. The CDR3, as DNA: TGTGCCAGTAGTATGGAGGGCCAGCCCCAGCATTTT. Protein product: CASSMEGQPQHF.

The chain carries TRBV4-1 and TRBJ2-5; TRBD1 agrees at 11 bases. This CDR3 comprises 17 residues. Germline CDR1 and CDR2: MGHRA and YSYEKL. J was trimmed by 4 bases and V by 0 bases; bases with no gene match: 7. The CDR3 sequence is CASSQERTGGALETQYF. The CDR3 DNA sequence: TGCGCCAGCAGCCAAGAAAGGACAGGGGGCGCGTTAGAGACCCAGTACTTC.

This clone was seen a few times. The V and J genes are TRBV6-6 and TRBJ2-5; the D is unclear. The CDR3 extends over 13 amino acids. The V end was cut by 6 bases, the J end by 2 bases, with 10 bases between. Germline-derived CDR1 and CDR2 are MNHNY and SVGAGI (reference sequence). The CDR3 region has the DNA TGTGCCAGCAGCACGACTGGACAAGAGACCCAGTACTTC. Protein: CASSTTGQETQYF.

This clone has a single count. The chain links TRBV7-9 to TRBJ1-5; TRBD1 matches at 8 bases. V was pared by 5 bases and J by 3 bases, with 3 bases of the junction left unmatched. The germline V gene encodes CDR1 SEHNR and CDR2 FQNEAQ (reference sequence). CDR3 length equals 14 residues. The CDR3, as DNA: TGTGCCAGCAGCCCGGACAGGGTCAATCAGCCCCAGCATTTT. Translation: CASSPDRVNQPQHF.

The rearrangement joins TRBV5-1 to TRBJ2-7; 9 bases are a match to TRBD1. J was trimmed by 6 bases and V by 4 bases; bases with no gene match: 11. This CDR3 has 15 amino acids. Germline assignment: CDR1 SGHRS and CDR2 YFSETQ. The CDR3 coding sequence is TGCGCCAGCAGCGCACTACCCGGGACAGGGATCGAGCAGTACTTC. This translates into CASSALPGTGIEQYF.